This T cell receptor beta chain appears in the sequencing data of a study of T-cell reconstitution after alpha-beta-depleted transplantation in children. The CDR3 sequence is 13 residues long. The germline V and J ends were trimmed by 5 bases and 5 bases, with 11 bases remaining between them. A library of TCRbeta sequences, prepared with unique molecular identifiers, was generated. TCRdb re-called the PCR reads through MiXCR, storing one row per CDR3 protein. The sample comprises about 230,000 distinct CDR3 sequences, 9% to 10% of which are singletons, and around 5% rests with the top ten. This clonotype has at least ten counts.

This TCR derives from a human donor who donated a stem cell graft to a child with SCID. Specimen: PBMCs from the stem cell graft donor, collected from the stem cell graft. The chain recombines TRBV12-3 or TRBV12-4 with TRBJ2-3; D call uncertain. The CDR3 bases are TGTGCCAGCAGTCCCGGTCCGGGAGATACGCAGTATTTT. It translates to CASSPGPGDTQYF.